This is a list of T cell receptor beta chains from one sample in a study of cytomegalovirus exposure and HLA in healthy donors. This table comes from immunoSEQ multiplex PCR, and its TCRdb copy is limited to in-frame clones, with some not included. Of roughly 150,000 clones in the sample, 77% were seen once. The sample comprised PBMCs. Receptor source: a man in his forties or fifties in good health and CMV-seropositive. CDR3s leave out the opening cysteine and the closing phenylalanine or tryptophan.

>TRBJ2-7|TRBV28
ASSPLQDLPYEQY
>TRBJ2-7|TRBV5-1
ASRPGTPSSYEQY
>TRBJ2-2|TRBV30
AWDDSYTGELF
>TRBJ1-4|TRBV7-2
ASRLGQGATNEKLF
>TRBJ1-2|TRBV4-3
ASSQVSQGSFGYT
>TRBJ1-1|TRBV29-1
TLGGPGYVNTEAF
>TRBJ1-3|TRBV27
ASSLLDSPGNTIY
>TRBJ1-5|TRBV6-6
ASSPLDRGQPQH
>TRBJ2-5|TRBV6-1
ASSASPYQETQY
>TRBJ2-2|TRBV9
ASSETGGPSTGELF
>TRBJ2-3|TRBV5-1
ASSLGPRVGSTDTQY
>TRBJ1-1|TRBV29-1
SGTENTEAF
>TRBJ1-2|TRBV11-2
ASSSRGLGGYT
>TRBJ1-2|TRBV28
ASSWTGNYGYT
>TRBJ1-5|TRBV11-2
ASSGAGQPQH
>TRBJ2-7|TRBV4-1
ASSQGSGSYEQY
>TRBJ1-5|TRBV10-3
AIQGADQPQH
>TRBJ2-5|TRBV6-5
ASRLAGGQETQY
>TRBJ1-4|TRBV19
ASSINRITNEKLF
>TRBJ2-7|TRBV9
ASSVAGGGSPYEQY
>TRBJ1-6|TRBV6-5
ASSPGGAYNSPLH
>TRBJ2-3|TRBV7-3
ASSLGSGGGTDTQY
>TRBJ2-1|TRBV18
ASSPELAGNEQF